This TCR beta chain was sequenced in a study of T cell changes during pregnancy in multiple sclerosis. The table came from immunoSEQ multiplex PCR; TCRdb's copy has only in-frame clones and leaves some out. Of some 60,000 clones listed, roughly 93% were seen once; the top ten hold under 2%. Germline V gene sequence: CDR1 MNHNS, CDR2 SASEGT. The CDR3 covers 15 residues. Trimming left V 2 bases short and J 8 bases short, with 15 bases between. The source of this sequence is a female donor with multiple sclerosis, enrolled in a pregnancy study. The input for sequencing was peripheral blood, taken after pregnancy. This chain uses TRBV6-1 with TRBJ1-4; possibly TRBD1 for D (6 bases). The CDR3 protein is CASSEWSGALEKLFF. For the CDR3, the DNA is TGTGCCAGCAGTGAATGGTCAGGGGCCTTGGAAAAACTGTTTTTT.